The sequence of this TCR beta chain was determined in a study of blood T cell repertoires in COVID-19. Across the whole study: T cells, B-cell-depleted T cells, or PBMCs supplied cDNA or gDNA.

Membership in each cohort depended on participant-reported clinical history. This CDR3 comprises 15 residues. Germline V gene lookup returns CDR1 GTSNPN and CDR2 SVGIG (reference sequence). The V segment lost 2 bases and the J segment 8 bases; nucleotides outside the gene matches: 8. As originally analysed: Counts of nucleated cells, estimated from reference gene primer amplification, were obtained. Assay used: immunoSEQ multiplex PCR; TCRdb lists only in-frame clones, some missing. That table is the source of V, J and clone size, and D and trimming were worked out from the DNA. Of 260,000 or so clones in the sample, approximately 89% were seen once.

The chain couples TRBV30 to TRBJ2-1; TRBD2 matches 11 bases. The TCR comes from a woman in her thirties or forties with acute COVID-19. The sample consisted of PBMCs or T cells enriched from blood (not recorded which). CDR3 region: CAWSPLAGVVDEQFF. For the CDR3, the DNA is TGTGCCTGGAGTCCACTAGCGGGAGTAGTTGATGAGCAGTTCTTC.